Listed below are T cell receptor beta chains from one sample, sequenced in a study of long-term antiretroviral therapy in people with HIV. Produced via immunoSEQ multiplex PCR; TCRdb's table is partial and in-frame only. The data show 30,000 or so clones, approximately 91% seen once. Sequenced material: unsorted PBMCs, taken about 5 years before starting antiretroviral therapy. Receptor source: a man aged 45-65 years with HIV. Both conserved end residues are part of each CDR3. The D gene is left open where the match is weak. Only some rows state a clone size, as once, few, many or a class for expanded clones.

J	D	size	V	DNA	CDR3
TRBJ1-3	NA	NA	TRBV2	TGTGCCAGCAGTGAGGAAGAGCTCTCTGGAAACACCATATATTTT	CASSEEELSGNTIYF
TRBJ2-1	NA	once	TRBV7-2	TGTGCCAGCAGCTTAGCTGCGCACCTCAATGAGCAGTTCTTC	CASSLAAHLNEQFF
TRBJ2-1	NA	NA	TRBV5-8	TGTGCCAGCAGCCCCCGAGTGGGCCTGTACAATGAGCAGTTCTTC	CASSPRVGLYNEQFF
TRBJ2-7	TRBD1	NA	TRBV10-3	TGTGCCACTGCCGGGACAGAGCACTACGAGCAGTACTTC	CATAGTEHYEQYF
TRBJ2-7	TRBD2	NA	TRBV5-1	TGCGCCAGCAGCTTGGCCAGACTAGCGGAGCGCTCCTACGAGCAGTACTTC	CASSLARLAERSYEQYF
TRBJ2-7	NA	once	TRBV15	TGTGCCACCAGCAGTACCGGCACGAGGGCCTACGAGCAGTACTTC	CATSSTGTRAYEQYF
TRBJ2-7	NA	NA	TRBV15	TGTGCCACCAGCGGTGGGCTAGTAGCCTACGAGCAGTACTTC	CATSGGLVAYEQYF
TRBJ2-5	NA	NA	TRBV13	TGTGCCAGCAGCTCCTTCCACAGCCAAGAGACCCAGTACTTC	CASSSFHSQETQYF
TRBJ2-1	NA	NA	TRBV7-3	TGTGCCAGCAGCTTAACGTCCCCCTTCAATGAGCAGTTCTTC	CASSLTSPFNEQFF
TRBJ1-1	NA	NA	TRBV10-1	TGCGCCAGCAGTGAGTCCTCGCGGGGCGCTGAAGCTTTCTTT	CASSESSRGAEAFF
TRBJ1-2	NA	NA	TRBV4-3	TGCGCCAGCAGCCAGAGTACACCTTGGGGGAACTATGGCTACACCTTC	CASSQSTPWGNYGYTF
TRBJ1-2	TRBD1	few	TRBV4-2	TGTGCCAGCAGCCCAAGCGGTTGGGACAGGGGTGGCTATGGCTACACCTTC	CASSPSGWDRGGYGYTF
TRBJ2-7	TRBD1	NA	TRBV7-2	TGTGCCAGCAGCTCCATCCCGGGACAGGGTATCGAGCAGTACTTC	CASSSIPGQGIEQYF
TRBJ2-1	TRBD1	NA	TRBV5-1	TGCGCCAGCAGCTTTGGGACAGGGGGCGGAAATGAGCAGTTCTTC	CASSFGTGGGNEQFF
TRBJ2-5	TRBD2	NA	TRBV2	TGTGCCAGTCACGGACTAGCGGGGGCCCGGAAGCTGGAGACCCAGTACTTC	CASHGLAGARKLETQYF
TRBJ2-1	TRBD2	NA	TRBV13	TGTGCCAGCAGCTTAGTGCGGGAGGGATACAATGAGCAGTTCTTC	CASSLVREGYNEQFF
TRBJ1-1	NA	NA	TRBV28	TGTGCCAGCAGCCTACCTGGGACTGAAGCTTTCTTT	CASSLPGTEAFF
TRBJ2-3	NA	few	TRBV13	TGTGCCAGCAGCCCGACCCCCCCTCCAGATACGCAGTATTTT	CASSPTPPPDTQYF
TRBJ1-2	TRBD1	NA	TRBV10-3	TGTGCCATCAGTGTAATACAGGGGGCGTTCGGCTACACCTTC	CAISVIQGAFGYTF
TRBJ1-5	NA	NA	TRBV27	TGTGCCAGCAGTTTCATAGGGAGTTATAGCAATCAGCCCCAGCATTTT	CASSFIGSYSNQPQHF
TRBJ2-3	TRBD1	NA	TRBV5-1	TGCGCCAGCTTTAGAGGACAGGGTAGCACAGATACGCAGTATTTT	CASFRGQGSTDTQYF
TRBJ2-5	TRBD1	NA	TRBV5-1	TGCGCCAGCAGCCCGACAGGGAGAGGGGAGACCCAGTACTTC	CASSPTGRGETQYF
TRBJ1-5	NA	NA	TRBV21-1	TGTGCCAGCAGCAAAGAGGAGACAGGGGGCAATCAGCCCCAGCATTTT	CASSKEETGGNQPQHF
TRBJ2-7	NA	NA	TRBV5-4	TGTGCCAGCAGCTTAACAGGGAAAAACGAGCAGTACTTC	CASSLTGKNEQYF
TRBJ2-5	NA	once	TRBV5-1	TGCGCCAGCAGTCCCCTCCCCGGCGGTCAAGAGACCCAGTACTTC	CASSPLPGGQETQYF
TRBJ1-6	NA	NA	TRBV5-5	TGTGCCAGCAGCCTCCAGGGGTCGGGGAGCCCGAGCTCACCCCTCCACTTT	CASSLQGSGSPSSPLHF
TRBJ1-5	TRBD1	few	TRBV5-1	TGCGCCAGCAGCGCGGGGACAGGGAATCAGCCCCAGCATTTT	CASSAGTGNQPQHF
TRBJ2-7	TRBD2	NA	TRBV19	TGTGCCAGTAGAGGGACTAGCGGGAGGGCAGGATTTTACGAGCAGTACTTC	CASRGTSGRAGFYEQYF
TRBJ2-6	NA	NA	TRBV4-3	TGCGCCAGCAGCCTCATGCTCGGGATACGCTCTGGGGCCAACGTCCTGACTTTC	CASSLMLGIRSGANVLTF
TRBJ2-7	TRBD2	once	TRBV18	TGTGCCAGCTCACCACCGGGACTAGCGGCCCGCGAGCAGTACTTC	CASSPPGLAAREQYF
TRBJ2-1	TRBD2	NA	TRBV19	TGTGCCAGTAGTTCCGGGACTAGCGTATTCTATGAGCAGTTCTTC	CASSSGTSVFYEQFF
TRBJ1-2	TRBD1	NA	TRBV5-1	TGCGCCAGCAGCTTTGGACAGGCCGCAAACTATGGCTACACCTTC	CASSFGQAANYGYTF
TRBJ2-3	TRBD2	NA	TRBV6-5	TGTGCCAGCCTTAAGCGGGGGCGGACAGATACGCAGTATTTT	CASLKRGRTDTQYF
TRBJ1-1	TRBD1	NA	TRBV5-6	TGTGCCAGCAGCGGGTGGGGGACAGAGATCACTGAAGCTTTCTTT	CASSGWGTEITEAFF
TRBJ2-1	TRBD1	NA	TRBV5-6	TGTGCCAGCAGCTTAAGGGGGCCAAATGAGCAGTTCTTC	CASSLRGPNEQFF
TRBJ1-5	NA	NA	TRBV5-5	TGTGCCAGCAGCTTGGCCGGGCAGAGCCGACAGCCCCAGCATTTT	CASSLAGQSRQPQHF
TRBJ1-2	TRBD1	NA	TRBV5-6	TGTGCCAGCAGCTTGGCCTTGGGACAGGCGAACGGCTACACCTTC	CASSLALGQANGYTF
TRBJ2-2	TRBD2	once	TRBV7-3	TGTGCCAGCAGCTTAATGGGACTAGCGGACGCCACCGGGGAGCTGTTTTTT	CASSLMGLADATGELFF
TRBJ2-1	TRBD2	NA	TRBV5-1	TGCGCCAGCAGCTTGTATCTAGCGGGCGGGAATGAGCAGTTCTTC	CASSLYLAGGNEQFF
TRBJ2-5	NA	NA	TRBV7-6	TGTGCCAGCAGCTTGGAACGATGGGTCCAAGAGACCCAGTACTTC	CASSLERWVQETQYF
TRBJ2-5	NA	NA	TRBV6-1	TGTGCCAGCAGGAGGGGGGTAGGCCTAGTGACCCAGTACTTC	CASRRGVGLVTQYF
TRBJ2-1	NA	NA	TRBV7-3	TGTGCCAGCAGCCGCGGCCCAGGGGGGTCCTACAATGAGCAGTTCTTC	CASSRGPGGSYNEQFF
TRBJ2-5	NA	NA	TRBV29-1	TGCAGCGTTCTTAGTTTCGGCGGGATTAGGGAGACCCAGTACTTC	CSVLSFGGIRETQYF
TRBJ1-5	NA	NA	TRBV6-6	TGTGCCAGCAGTTACGTAGGGAATCAGCCCCAGCATTTT	CASSYVGNQPQHF
TRBJ2-3	NA	NA	TRBV9	TGTGCCAGCAGCCCACGGGGGAGTGAAGATACGCAGTATTTT	CASSPRGSEDTQYF
TRBJ2-5	TRBD1	NA	TRBV10-3	TGTGCCATCAGTGGAGGGGGCGGGGAGACCCAGTACTTC	CAISGGGGETQYF
TRBJ2-7	TRBD2	NA	TRBV5-6	TGTGCCAGCAGCCCTCCAGCGGGAGGGCGCTACGAGCAGTACTTC	CASSPPAGGRYEQYF
TRBJ1-2	NA	NA	TRBV7-9	TGTGCCAGCAGCGGGGATAAGGGGCAGAACTATTATGGCTACACCTTC	CASSGDKGQNYYGYTF
TRBJ1-6	NA	NA	TRBV6-5	TGTGCCAGCAGTTACTCCGGGGGTTATAATTCACCCCTCCACTTT	CASSYSGGYNSPLHF
TRBJ2-3	NA	NA	TRBV11-2	TGTGCCAGCAGCCTAGCTGAGGGAGATACGCAGTATTTT	CASSLAEGDTQYF